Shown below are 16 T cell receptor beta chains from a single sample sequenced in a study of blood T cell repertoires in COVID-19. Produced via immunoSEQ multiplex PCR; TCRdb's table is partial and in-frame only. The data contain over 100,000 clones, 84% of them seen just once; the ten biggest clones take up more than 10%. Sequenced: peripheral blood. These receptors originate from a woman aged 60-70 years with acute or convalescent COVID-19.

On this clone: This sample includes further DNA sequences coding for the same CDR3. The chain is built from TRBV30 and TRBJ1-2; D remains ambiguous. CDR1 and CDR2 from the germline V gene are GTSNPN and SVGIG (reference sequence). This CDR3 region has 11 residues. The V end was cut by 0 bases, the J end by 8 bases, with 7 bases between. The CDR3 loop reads CAWSVLGGYTF. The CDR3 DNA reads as TGTGCCTGGAGTGTACTGGGCGGCTACACCTTC.

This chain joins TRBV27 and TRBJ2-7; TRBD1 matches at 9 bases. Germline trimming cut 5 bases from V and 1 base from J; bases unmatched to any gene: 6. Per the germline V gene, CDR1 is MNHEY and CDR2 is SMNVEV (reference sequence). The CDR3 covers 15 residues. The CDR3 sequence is CASSRTGESSYEQYF. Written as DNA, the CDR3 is TGTGCCAGCAGTAGGACAGGGGAGAGTTCCTACGAGCAGTACTTC.

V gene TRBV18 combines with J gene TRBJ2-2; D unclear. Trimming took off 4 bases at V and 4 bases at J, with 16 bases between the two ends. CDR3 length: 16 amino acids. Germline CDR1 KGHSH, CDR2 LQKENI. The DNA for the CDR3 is TGTGCCAGCTCACGGTCTGCCACCTCCGGCACCGGGGAGCTGTTTTTT. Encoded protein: CASSRSATSGTGELFF.

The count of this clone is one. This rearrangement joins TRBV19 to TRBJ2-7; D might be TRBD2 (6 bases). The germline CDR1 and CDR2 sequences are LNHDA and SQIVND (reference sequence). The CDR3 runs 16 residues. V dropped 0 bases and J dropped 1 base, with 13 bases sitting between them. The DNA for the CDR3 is TGTGCCAGTAGTATAGAGGGCGGCGGGGTTTCCTACGAGCAGTACTTC. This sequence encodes CASSIEGGGVSYEQYF.

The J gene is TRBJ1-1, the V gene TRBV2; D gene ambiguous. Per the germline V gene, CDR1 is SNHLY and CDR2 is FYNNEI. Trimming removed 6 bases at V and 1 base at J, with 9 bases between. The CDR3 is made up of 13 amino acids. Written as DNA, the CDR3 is TGTGCCAGCAGGATATCTACGAACACTGAAGCTTTCTTT. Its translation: CASRISTNTEAFF.

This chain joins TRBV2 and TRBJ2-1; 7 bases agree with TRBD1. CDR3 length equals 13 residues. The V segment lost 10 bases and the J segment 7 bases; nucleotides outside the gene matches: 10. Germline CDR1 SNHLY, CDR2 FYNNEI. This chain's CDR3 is CATGGVRNNEQFF. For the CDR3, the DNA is TGTGCCACAGGGGGAGTGCGTAATAATGAGCAGTTCTTC.

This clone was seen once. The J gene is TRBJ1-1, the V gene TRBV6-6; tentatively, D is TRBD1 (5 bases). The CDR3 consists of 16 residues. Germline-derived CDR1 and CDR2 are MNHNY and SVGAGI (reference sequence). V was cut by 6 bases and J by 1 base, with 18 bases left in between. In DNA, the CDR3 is TGTGCCAGCAGCTTCCCAAATGACAGACCGAACACTGAAGCTTTCTTT. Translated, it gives CASSFPNDRPNTEAFF.

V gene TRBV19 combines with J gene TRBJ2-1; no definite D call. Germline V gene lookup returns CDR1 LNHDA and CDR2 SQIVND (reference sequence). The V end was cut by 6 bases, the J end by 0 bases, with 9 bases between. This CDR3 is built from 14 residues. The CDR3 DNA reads TGTGCCAGTAGGCGAGAGAGCTCCTACAATGAGCAGTTCTTC. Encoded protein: CASRRESSYNEQFF.

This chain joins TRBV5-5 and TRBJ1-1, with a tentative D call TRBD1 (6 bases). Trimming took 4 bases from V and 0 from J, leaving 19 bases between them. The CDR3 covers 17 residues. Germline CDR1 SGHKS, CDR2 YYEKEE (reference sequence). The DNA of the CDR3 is TGTGCCAGCAGCAGCACAGGGTTGGGGCGAATGAACACTGAAGCTTTCTTT. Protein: CASSSTGLGRMNTEAFF.

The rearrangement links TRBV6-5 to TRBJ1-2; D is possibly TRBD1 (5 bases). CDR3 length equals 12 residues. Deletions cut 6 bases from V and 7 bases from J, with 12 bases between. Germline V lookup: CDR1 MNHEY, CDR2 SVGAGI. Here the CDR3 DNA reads TGTGCCAGCAGCCAGAGAAGGGGTGGCTACACCTTC. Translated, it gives CASSQRRGGYTF.

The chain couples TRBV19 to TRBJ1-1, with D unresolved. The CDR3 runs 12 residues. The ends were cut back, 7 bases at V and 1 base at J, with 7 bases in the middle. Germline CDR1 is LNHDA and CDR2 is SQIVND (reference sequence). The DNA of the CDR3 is TGTGCCAGTAACGGGAGGAACACTGAAGCTTTCTTT. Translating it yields CASNGRNTEAFF.

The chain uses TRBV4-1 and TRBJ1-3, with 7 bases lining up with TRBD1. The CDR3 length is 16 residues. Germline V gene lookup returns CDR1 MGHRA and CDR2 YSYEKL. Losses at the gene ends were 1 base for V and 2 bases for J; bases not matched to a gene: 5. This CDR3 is CASSQGATGTGNTIYF. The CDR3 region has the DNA TGCGCCAGCAGCCAAGGGGCGACAGGGACTGGAAACACCATATATTTT.

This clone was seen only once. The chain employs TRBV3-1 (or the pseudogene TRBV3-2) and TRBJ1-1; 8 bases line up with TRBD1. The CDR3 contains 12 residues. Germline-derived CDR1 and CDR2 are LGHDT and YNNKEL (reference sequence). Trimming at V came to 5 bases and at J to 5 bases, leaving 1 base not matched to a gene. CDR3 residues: CASSDRGTEAFF. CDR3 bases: TGTGCCAGCAGCGACAGGGGTACTGAAGCTTTCTTT.

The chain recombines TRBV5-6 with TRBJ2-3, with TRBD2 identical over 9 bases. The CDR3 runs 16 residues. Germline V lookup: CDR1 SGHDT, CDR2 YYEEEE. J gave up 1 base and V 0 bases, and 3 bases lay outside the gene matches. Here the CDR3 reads CASSLAIAGGTDTQYF. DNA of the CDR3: TGTGCCAGCAGCTTGGCCATAGCGGGGGGCACAGATACGCAGTATTTT.

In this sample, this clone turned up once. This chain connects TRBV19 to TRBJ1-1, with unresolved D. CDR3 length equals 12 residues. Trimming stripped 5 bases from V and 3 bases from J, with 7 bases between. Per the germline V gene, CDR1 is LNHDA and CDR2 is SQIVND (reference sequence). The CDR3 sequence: CASSYPDTEAFF. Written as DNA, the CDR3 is TGTGCCAGTAGTTATCCTGACACTGAAGCTTTCTTT.

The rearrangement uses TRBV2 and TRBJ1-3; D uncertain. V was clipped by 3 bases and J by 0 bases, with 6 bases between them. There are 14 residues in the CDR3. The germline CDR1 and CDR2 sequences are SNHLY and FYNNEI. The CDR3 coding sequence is TGTGCCAGCAGTGAGACACGCTCTGGAAACACCATATATTTT. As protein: CASSETRSGNTIYF.